The source of this T cell receptor (beta chain) is a study of blood T cell repertoires in COVID-19. The CDR3 is made up of 13 amino acids. With 6 bases removed from V and 1 base from J, the gap between germline ends came to 7 bases. Germline CDR1 MRHNA, CDR2 SNTAGT. Produced via immunoSEQ multiplex PCR; TCRdb's table is partial and in-frame only. Here the sample spans about 260,000 clones, roughly 90% being singletons. The genes are TRBV6-4 and TRBJ1-5; D is ambiguous. The sequence was obtained from a human donor in a cohort sampled during active COVID-19. Sequencing used peripheral blood. In DNA, the CDR3 is TGTGCCAGCAGGCCGGTCAGCAATCAGCCCCAGCATTTT. It yields the protein CASRPVSNQPQHF.